This T cell receptor (beta chain) was profiled in a study of blood T cell repertoires in COVID-19. V lost 5 bases, J lost 0 bases, and 7 bases lay in between. Germline CDR1 SGHAT, CDR2 FQNNGV. This CDR3 is built from 14 residues. Sequencing was performed with immunoSEQ multiplex PCR; in TCRdb, only in-frame clones are kept and a portion is missing. The sample lists about 220,000 clones, 90% seen once, with less than 15% in the top ten. The source material was PBMCs or T cells enriched from blood (not recorded which). The J gene is TRBJ2-2, the V gene TRBV11-2, with D tentatively TRBD2 (6 bases). This TCR was recovered from a man aged 25 to 45 who had been exposed to COVID-19. The CDR3 DNA sequence: TGTGCCAGCAGCCGGGAGTCGAACACCGGGGAGCTGTTTTTT. It encodes CASSRESNTGELFF.